The 6 T cell receptor beta chains given below trace back to one sample, sequenced in a study of vaccination and CD4 T cells after COVID-19. These receptors have no identified antigens. Treatment denoted: roughly 10-day PBMC culture with coronavirus spike peptide pools or control peptides (ViraFEST assay). The Oncomine TCR Beta short-read assay sequenced DNA from cultured CD4+ T cells. MiXCR, run by TCRdb on the PCR reads, gives a single entry per CDR3 protein. The table has roughly 15,000 distinct CDR3 sequences, 51% seen once. Sequenced material: CD4+ T cells from blood, cultured in vitro. Receptors were obtained from a human donor who had recovered from COVID-19.

In its sample, this clonotype was seen a few times. The J gene is TRBJ2-7, the V gene TRBV6-2 or TRBV6-3; TRBD1 matches at 7 bases. The V segment lost 7 bases and the J segment 6 bases; nucleotides outside the gene matches: 12. The CDR3 is 14 residues long. CDR1 and CDR2 (germline): MNHEY, SVGEGT. The CDR3 bases are TGTGCCAGCAACGCAGCCGGGACAGTGACCGAGCAGTACTTC. Translating gives CASNAAGTVTEQYF.

This clonotype occurred a few times. This chain joins TRBV7-2 and TRBJ2-5; D may be TRBD2 (6 bases). Per germline, CDR1 SGHTA and CDR2 FQGNSA. Trimming removed 5 bases at V and 7 bases at J, with 17 bases between. There are 14 residues in the CDR3. Here the CDR3 DNA reads TGTGCCAGCAGCCGGGGCAGGGTGGAGGGGACCCAGTACTTC. Translated, it gives CASSRGRVEGTQYF. The variable domain in full, completed from reference TRBV7-2 and TRBJ2-5, reads GAGVSQSPSNKVTEKGKDVELRCDPISGHTALYWYRQSLGQGLEFLIYFQGNSAPDKSGLPSDRFSAERTGGSVSTLTIQRTQQEDSAVYLCASSRGRVEGTQYFGPGTRLLVL.

V gene TRBV20-1 combines with J gene TRBJ1-5; tentative D call: TRBD1 (6 bases). Trimming took off 5 bases at V and 7 bases at J, with 21 bases between the two ends. Germline lookup yields CDR1 DFQATT and CDR2 SNEGSKA (reference sequence). The length of the CDR3 is 15 residues. The CDR3, as DNA: TGCAGTGCTCCGAAAGGGGGGGGTGAGGGCCAGCCCCAGCATTTT. Protein: CSAPKGGGEGQPQHF.

This clonotype appeared a few times. The J gene is TRBJ2-7, the V gene TRBV6-5, with 7 positions matching TRBD2. This CDR3 spans 15 amino acids. The J segment lost 2 bases and the V segment lost 4 bases, leaving 8 bases of the junction unmatched. Looked up from germline, CDR1 is MNHEY and CDR2 is SVGAGI. The CDR3: CASSSGLAVAYEQYF. The CDR3 bases are TGTGCCAGCAGTTCCGGTCTAGCGGTGGCCTACGAGCAGTACTTC.

This chain connects TRBV6-5 to TRBJ2-3, with D possibly being TRBD1 (6 bases). CDR1 MNHEY and CDR2 SVGAGI come from the germline V gene. V lost 0 bases to trimming and J lost 0 bases, with 19 bases between them. The CDR3 runs 19 residues. CDR3 in amino acids: CASSYSADSSYSSTDTQYF. The CDR3 nucleotides read TGTGCCAGCAGTTACTCGGCGGACAGCAGTTATTCTAGCACAGATACGCAGTATTTT.

The chain is built from TRBV2 and TRBJ2-5; 10 nucleotides agree with TRBD1. The germline V gene encodes CDR1 SNHLY and CDR2 FYNNEI. The CDR3 has 14 residues. V shed 6 bases, J shed 4 bases, and the junction held 5 bases outside the gene matches. The DNA of the CDR3 is TGTGCCAGCAGGCGACAGGGGGCGGGAGAGACCCAGTACTTC. Translated: CASRRQGAGETQYF.